This T cell receptor (beta chain) was identified during a study of response to subunit inactivated influenza vaccine. TCRdb redid the calling of the RT-PCR reads with MiXCR, one entry per CDR3 protein. Of about half a million distinct CDR3 sequences listed, approximately 7.6% are singletons. The CDR3 runs to 15 residues. The germline V and J ends were trimmed by 0 bases and 6 bases, with 12 bases remaining between them. Germline assignment: CDR1 LNHDA and CDR2 SQIVND (reference sequence). Study-wide results and caveats: Authors suggested each seasonal flu vaccination may recruit only limited numbers of new T cells.

This clonotype was counted a few times. Its antigen is undetermined. The rearrangement links TRBV19 to TRBJ2-4; the D call may be TRBD1 or TRBD2 (5 bases each). The sequence was collected from a man between 50 and 75 years old who received an inactivated influenza vaccine. The sample here was PBMCs from blood, taken roughly 24 months after vaccination. The DNA of the CDR3 is TGTGCCAGTAGTATAGATCGGGTGAGGGGAAACATTCAGTACTTC. Translating it yields CASSIDRVRGNIQYF.